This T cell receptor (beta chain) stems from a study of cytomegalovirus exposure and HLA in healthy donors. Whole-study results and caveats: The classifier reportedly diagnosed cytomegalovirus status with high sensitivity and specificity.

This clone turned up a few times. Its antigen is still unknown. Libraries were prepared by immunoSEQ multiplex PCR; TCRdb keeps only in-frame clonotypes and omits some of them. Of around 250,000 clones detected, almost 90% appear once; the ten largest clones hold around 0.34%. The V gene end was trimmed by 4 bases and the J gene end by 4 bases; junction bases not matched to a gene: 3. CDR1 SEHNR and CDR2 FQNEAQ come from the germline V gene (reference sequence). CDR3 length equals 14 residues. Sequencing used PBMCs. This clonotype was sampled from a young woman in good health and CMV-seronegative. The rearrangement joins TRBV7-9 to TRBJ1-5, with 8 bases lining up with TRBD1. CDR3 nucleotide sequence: TGTGCCAGCAGCTCCGGACAGGGAAATCAGCCCCAGCATTTT. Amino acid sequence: CASSSGQGNQPQHF.